This T cell receptor beta chain appears in the sequencing data of a study of CD8 T cells in Susac syndrome. When the RNA was reverse transcribed, random hexamers were used with an input of about 0.5 to 1 ug. TCRdb reprocessed the immunoSEQ multiplex PCR reads with MiXCR, giving one entry per CDR3 protein. The sample carries over 150,000 distinct CDR3 sequences, around 93% recorded once. The CDR3 is made up of 14 amino acids. Germline V lookup: CDR1 SGDLS, CDR2 YYNGEE. V lost 0 bases, J lost 4 bases, and 10 bases lay in between. Sequencing of TCR beta was undertaken in CD8+ and CD4+ T cells derived from blood. Treatment-naive patients with stable or active relapsing-remitting disease served as multiple sclerosis controls.

This TCR was sampled from a human donor with multiple sclerosis. The gene calls are TRBV9 and TRBJ1-1; D call uncertain. Sequencing was carried out using CD4+ T cells from PBMCs. This CDR3 reads CASSVGSGGTEAFF. CDR3 nucleotide sequence: TGTGCCAGCAGCGTAGGGTCCGGAGGCACTGAAGCTTTCTTT.